The following is a T cell receptor (beta chain) sequence with its context. Its matching antigen is unknown. CD45RO-negative, CCR7-positively selected cells formed the naive CD8 fraction, excluding terminally differentiated effector memory CD45RA+ cells. Repertoires were generated with immunoSEQ multiplex PCR, while TCRdb's copy carries only in-frame clones and drops some. The table lists some 2 million clones, over 85% of them singletons. Germline CDR1 is MNHEY and CDR2 is SMNVEV (reference sequence). This CDR3 comprises 16 residues. V gave up 2 bases and J gave up 1 base, with 15 bases separating them. This sample stems from a study of shared clonotypes between healthy human individuals. Overall study findings and caveats: Despite large depth, sorted-subset datasets appeared incompletely sequenced.

The sample taken for sequencing was naive CD8+ T cells sorted from blood. The chain couples TRBV27 to TRBJ2-7; D may be TRBD1 (6 bases). This receptor was identified in a man between 18 and 35 years old in good health. CDR3 nucleotide sequence: TGTGCCAGCAGTTTACTGTACAGGGATCCTTCCTACGAGCAGTACTTC. Protein product: CASSLLYRDPSYEQYF.